This T cell receptor (beta chain) originates from a study of T cell responses to AZD1222 COVID-19 vaccine. Notes on the study in general: Repertoire sampling happened only post peak T cell response.

V dropped 6 bases and J dropped 7; count of bases not matched to a gene: 8. This CDR3 has 15 amino acids. CDR1 is MDHEN and CDR2 is SYDVKM in the germline V gene. With respect to this clone: The antigen is not known.

The repertoire was sequenced with immunoSEQ multiplex PCR; TCRdb's copy has only in-frame clones and lacks some. Of about 140,000 clones in the sample, about 90% were seen once. This chain links TRBV28 with TRBJ1-6; 8 bases fit TRBD1. The receptor comes from an adult who received the MenACWY meningococcal vaccine as a control. The sample in question was peripheral blood, obtained 28 days after the second dose of the MenACWY control vaccine. This CDR3 is CASREGQGWNSPLHF. The CDR3 region has the DNA TGTGCCAGCAGGGAAGGACAGGGTTGGAATTCACCCCTCCACTTT.